These T cell receptor beta chains were read from a single sample in a study of shared clonotypes between healthy human individuals. Sequenced by immunoSEQ multiplex PCR; TCRdb stores in-frame clones only, minus some. There are 2,500,000 or so clones in the sample; just under 95% occur only once, and 0.37% lies in the top ten. Sequencing was performed on naive CD4+ T cells from PBMCs. These receptors all stem from a man younger than 30 in good health. Some clones in this sample may be carry-over from other donors' samples. The CDR3 runs from the conserved cysteine through the conserved F or W. A D gene is named only where the DNA matches it firmly. The size entry is marked missing in some rows and otherwise reads once, few, many or a size class.

v_gene,abundance,j_gene,d_gene,CDR3aa,CDR3nt
TRBV4-3,.,TRBJ2-5,.,CASSPKGQYQETQYF,TGCGCCAGCAGCCCCAAGGGGCAGTACCAAGAGACCCAGTACTTC
TRBV7-2,.,TRBJ2-3,.,CASSLGPGTSTDTQYF,TGTGCCAGCAGCTTAGGTCCAGGGACTAGCACAGATACGCAGTATTTT
TRBV2,.,TRBJ2-7,.,CASRVTGVGEQYF,TGTGCCAGCAGAGTTACGGGAGTGGGCGAGCAGTACTTC
TRBV19,.,TRBJ1-2,TRBD1,CASSQDRAPQNYGYTF,TGTGCCAGTAGTCAGGACAGGGCACCTCAAAACTATGGCTACACCTTC
TRBV7-9,.,TRBJ2-3,TRBD2,CASSSRTSGYTDTQYF,TGTGCCAGCAGCTCCCGGACTAGCGGATACACAGATACGCAGTATTTT
TRBV7-2,.,TRBJ2-7,TRBD1,CASSKIGQGQYF,TGTGCCAGCAGCAAAATTGGACAGGGACAGTACTTC
TRBV5-1,.,TRBJ2-7,.,CASSLVGKRGYEQYF,TGCGCCAGCAGCTTGGTAGGAAAACGGGGGTACGAGCAGTACTTC
TRBV6-4,.,TRBJ1-2,.,CASSPRDGGDYGYTF,TGTGCCAGCAGCCCAAGGGACGGTGGTGACTATGGCTACACCTTC
TRBV29-1,.,TRBJ2-5,.,CSTAGSVQETQYF,TGCAGCACCGCAGGGAGTGTCCAAGAGACCCAGTACTTC
TRBV5-1,.,TRBJ2-2,.,CASSRQGADGELFF,TGCGCCAGCAGCAGGCAGGGAGCGGACGGGGAGCTGTTTTTT
TRBV2,.,TRBJ1-4,TRBD1,CASTDTGQANEKLFF,TGTGCCAGCACCGATACGGGACAGGCGAATGAAAAACTGTTTTTT
TRBV5-1,.,TRBJ2-5,.,CASSLRPREETQYF,TGCGCCAGCAGCTTGCGTCCCAGGGAAGAGACCCAGTACTTC
TRBV30,.,TRBJ2-7,TRBD1,CAWNEQGYAYEQYF,TGTGCCTGGAACGAACAGGGGTACGCCTACGAGCAGTACTTC
TRBV27,once,TRBJ2-1,.,CASKPSPGRNEQFF,TGTGCCAGCAAACCCAGCCCCGGGCGCAATGAGCAGTTCTTC
TRBV7-8,.,TRBJ1-5,.,CASSLSWVGRRPQHF,TGTGCCAGCAGCTTATCGTGGGTGGGGCGGAGGCCCCAGCATTTT
TRBV6-5,.,TRBJ2-3,.,CASSALDTDTQYF,TGTGCCAGCAGTGCGCTAGACACAGATACGCAGTATTTT
TRBV6-6,.,TRBJ2-1,TRBD2,CASRARLADYNEQFF,TGTGCCAGCAGAGCCCGGCTAGCGGACTACAATGAGCAGTTCTTC
TRBV5-4,.,TRBJ2-7,.,CASSSLANEQYF,TGTGCCAGCAGCTCACTCGCGAACGAGCAGTACTTC
TRBV27,.,TRBJ2-1,TRBD2,CASSFSGRMSEQFF,TGTGCCAGCAGTTTCAGCGGGAGGATGAGTGAGCAGTTCTTC
TRBV7-3,.,TRBJ2-2,.,CASSSRLFTGELFF,TGTGCCAGCAGCTCCCGGCTATTTACCGGGGAGCTGTTTTTT